The 26 T cell receptor beta chains reported below all come from one sample, sequenced in a study of shared clonotypes between healthy human individuals. Assay used: immunoSEQ multiplex PCR; TCRdb lists only in-frame clones, some missing. The table includes 900,000 to 1,200,000 clones, around three quarters detected once. Sequencing was carried out using memory CD4+ T cells from PBMCs. As to subset: CD45RA-negative fraction. Receptor source: a man aged 18 to 35 in good health. Some clones in this sample may be carry-over from other donors' samples.

V and J are TRBV18 and TRBJ2-7; 10 nucleotides align to TRBD1. V shed 6 bases, J shed 4 bases, and the junction held 6 bases outside the gene matches. Germline lookup yields CDR1 KGHSH and CDR2 LQKENI. This CDR3 region has 14 residues. The CDR3 loop reads CASSRTGGVYEQYF. CDR3 nucleotides: TGTGCCAGCTCCCGGACAGGGGGAGTGTACGAGCAGTACTTC.

With respect to this clone: The same CDR3 also results from other DNA sequences found in this sample. The chain links TRBV2 to TRBJ2-4; tentatively, D is TRBD1 or TRBD2 (5 bases each). The CDR3 sequence is 13 residues long. V was clipped by 6 bases and J by 8 bases, with 14 bases between them. Per the germline V gene, CDR1 is SNHLY and CDR2 is FYNNEI. CDR3 DNA sequence: TGTGCCAGCAGCTTTGGGGGATCTGACATTCAGTACTTC. The encoded protein is CASSFGGSDIQYF.

The V and J genes are TRBV10-3 and TRBJ2-2; the D is unclear. V was pared by 0 bases and J by 6 bases, with 5 bases between. Germline CDR1 and CDR2: ENHRY and SYGVKD. The CDR3 runs 13 residues. CDR3 nucleotides: TGTGCCATCAGTGAGTCTACGCCCGGGGAGCTGTTTTTT. This encodes CAISESTPGELFF.

This clone was seen only once. The chain is built from TRBV6-1 and TRBJ1-2; tentatively, D is TRBD1 (5 bases). The CDR3 has 14 amino acids. CDR1 is MNHNS and CDR2 is SASEGT in the germline V gene. With 4 bases removed from V and 1 base from J, the gap between germline ends came to 10 bases. CDR3 in amino acids: CASSGDVLNYGYTF. The CDR3 nucleotides read TGTGCCAGCAGTGGGGACGTCCTTAACTATGGCTACACCTTC.

The chain couples TRBV2 to TRBJ2-7; 7 nucleotides line up with TRBD1. In germline, CDR1 is SNHLY, CDR2 FYNNEI. Unmatched junction bases numbered 9, after V lost 5 bases and J lost 2 bases. CDR3 size: 15 residues. The CDR3: CASSLDRNTPYEQYF. CDR3 DNA sequence: TGTGCCAGCAGTCTGGACAGGAACACTCCCTACGAGCAGTACTTC.

Regarding this clone: Distinct nucleotide sequences in the sample also encode this CDR3. The V call is TRBV11-2, the J call TRBJ1-3, with no clear D. Trimming shortened V by 5 bases and J by 4 bases, and 3 bases separated the two germline ends. Per germline, CDR1 SGHAT and CDR2 FQNNGV. CDR3 length equals 11 residues. The CDR3 DNA is TGTGCCAGCAGCCCAGGAAACACCATATATTTT. Amino acid sequence: CASSPGNTIYF.

This clone appeared once. The rearrangement links TRBV5-1 to TRBJ1-4; 10 bases map to TRBD1. The CDR3 extends over 18 amino acids. CDR1 and CDR2 from the germline V gene are SGHRS and YFSETQ. V was clipped by 3 bases and J by 3 bases; unmatched bases: 11. This CDR3 reads CASSSLGQGGKANEKLFF. The CDR3 DNA reads as TGCGCCAGCAGCTCCCTCGGACAGGGGGGAAAAGCTAATGAAAAACTGTTTTTT.

The chain joins TRBV5-4 to TRBJ1-2; no firm D call. Germline assignment: CDR1 SGHNT and CDR2 YYREEE (reference sequence). Trimming shortened V by 2 bases and J by 5 bases, and 13 bases separated the two germline ends. This CDR3 spans 14 amino acids. The CDR3 here is CASSLSQREYGYTF. Written as DNA, the CDR3 is TGTGCCAGCAGCTTATCACAGCGGGAATATGGCTACACCTTC.

The CDR3 is CSVEPTSGYQETQYF. CDR3 nucleotide sequence: TGCAGCGTTGAACCGACTAGCGGGTACCAAGAGACCCAGTACTTC. The chain joins TRBV29-1 to TRBJ2-5; the match to TRBD2 covers 10 bases. The germline gives CDR1 SQVTM, CDR2 ANQGSEA. The CDR3 runs to 15 residues. V gave up 2 bases and J gave up 0 bases; unmatched junction bases: 3.

This rearrangement joins TRBV18 to TRBJ1-4, with TRBD1 matching over 9 bases. From germline, CDR1 is KGHSH and CDR2 LQKENI. The CDR3 runs 14 residues. The junction had 2 bases not matched to a gene; V was cut back by 6 bases and J by 3 bases. The CDR3 DNA follows: TGTGCCAGCTCTTGGACAGGGGCTAATGAAAAACTGTTTTTT. Protein sequence: CASSWTGANEKLFF.

In its sample, this clone was seen a few times. The chain couples TRBV6-1 to TRBJ2-5; D call uncertain. Germline V gives CDR1 MNHNS, CDR2 SASEGT. This CDR3 region has 15 residues. Trimming took off 2 bases at V and 2 bases at J, with 12 bases between the two ends. CDR3 nucleotide sequence: TGTGCCAGCAGTGAAACCTGGGGAAGGCAAGAGACCCAGTACTTC. Translated: CASSETWGRQETQYF.

The chain joins TRBV2 to TRBJ1-1; D remains unclear. The V gene lost 4 bases and the J gene lost 1 base, with 10 bases spanning the gap. Germline V gene sequence: CDR1 SNHLY, CDR2 FYNNEI. The CDR3 runs 14 residues. CDR3 DNA: TGTGCCAGCAGTGCGTTTTGGGGGAACACTGAAGCTTTCTTT. This encodes CASSAFWGNTEAFF.

V and J are TRBV7-2 and TRBJ1-4; 8 bases align to TRBD1. Trimming cost V 3 bases and J 8 bases; bases outside gene matches: 11. CDR1 and CDR2 (germline): SGHTA, FQGNSA. The length of the CDR3 is 16 residues. CDR3 residues: CASSLPGTGIGEKLFF. The CDR3 bases are TGTGCCAGCAGCTTGCCCGGGACAGGCATAGGGGAAAAACTGTTTTTT.

The chain carries TRBV5-1 and TRBJ2-7; either TRBD1 or TRBD2 may supply D (5 bases each). From germline, CDR1 is SGHRS and CDR2 YFSETQ. CDR3 size: 14 residues. V was clipped by 4 bases and J by 2 bases, with 13 bases between them. In nucleotides, the CDR3 is TGCGCCAGCAGCCGAATGGGACCAACCTACGAGCAGTACTTC. It codes for CASSRMGPTYEQYF.

The chain carries TRBV7-9 and TRBJ2-7, with TRBD2 identical over 11 bases. From germline, CDR1 is SEHNR and CDR2 FQNEAQ (reference sequence). Trimming cost V 3 bases and J 3 bases; bases outside gene matches: 4. The CDR3 is 15 amino acids. The CDR3: CASSFSTSGSYEQYF. DNA of the CDR3: TGTGCCAGCAGCTTTAGTACTAGCGGGAGCTACGAGCAGTACTTC.

Only one count was recorded for this clone. This CDR3 is CASRDANTDTQYF. In nucleotides, the CDR3 is TGTGCCAGCAGGGACGCAAACACAGATACGCAGTATTTT. The chain uses TRBV6-5 and TRBJ2-3; D call uncertain. The CDR3 has 13 residues. Germline values: CDR1 MNHEY, CDR2 SVGAGI. Trimming cost V 6 bases and J 2 bases, with 9 bases left between them.

The rearrangement links TRBV7-8 to TRBJ2-4; D uncertain. Germline CDR1 and CDR2: SGHVS and FQNEAQ. The CDR3 covers 15 residues. Trimming took off 0 bases at V and 0 bases at J, with 6 bases between the two ends. The DNA for the CDR3 is TGTGCCAGCAGCTTAGCACCAGCAGCCAAAAACATTCAGTACTTC. Translation gives CASSLAPAAKNIQYF. The variable domain in full, completed from reference TRBV7-8 and TRBJ2-4, reads GAGVSQSPRYKVAKRGQDVALRCDPISGHVSLFWYQQALGQGPEFLTYFQNEAQLDKSGLPSDRFFAERPEGSVSTLKIQRTQQEDSAVYLCASSLAPAAKNIQYFGAGTRLSVL.

The chain combines TRBV28 with TRBJ1-1; the D gene is possibly TRBD1 (5 bases). Germline loops: CDR1 MDHEN, CDR2 SYDVKM. The CDR3 has 13 amino acids. Trimming left V 8 bases short and J 3 bases short, with 13 bases between. This chain's CDR3 is CASGRQGYTEAFF. Written as DNA, the CDR3 is TGTGCCAGCGGGCGGCAGGGTTACACTGAAGCTTTCTTT.

V gene TRBV5-4 combines with J gene TRBJ1-5; D may be TRBD1 (6 bases). The CDR3 extends over 15 amino acids. Trimming left V 0 bases short and J 3 bases short, with 10 bases between. Germline-derived CDR1 and CDR2 are SGHNT and YYREEE (reference sequence). The CDR3 protein is CASSLGGGDNQPQHF. In nucleotides, the CDR3 is TGTGCCAGCAGCTTGGGAGGGGGGGACAATCAGCCCCAGCATTTT.

J is TRBJ1-5 and V is TRBV19, with 7 bases aligning to TRBD1. This CDR3 comprises 17 residues. Germline trimming cut 7 bases from V and 2 bases from J; bases unmatched to any gene: 14. Germline V gene sequence: CDR1 LNHDA, CDR2 SQIVND (reference sequence). The CDR3 region has the DNA TGTGCCAGTATCCCTGGGAGGGGACAGAGGGGCAATCAGCCCCAGCATTTT. Encoded protein: CASIPGRGQRGNQPQHF.

The genes are TRBV7-3 and TRBJ2-3; D gene uncertain. The ends were cut back, 0 bases at V and 4 bases at J, with 5 bases in the middle. Germline CDR1 SGHTA, CDR2 FQGTGA. The CDR3 has 13 residues. The CDR3 region is CASSLTNSDTQYF. Written as DNA, the CDR3 is TGTGCCAGCAGCTTAACCAACTCAGATACGCAGTATTTT.

This chain uses TRBV30 with TRBJ1-2; perhaps TRBD1 as D (5 bases). The CDR3 loop spans 10 amino acids. V was cut by 8 bases and J by 6 bases, with 10 bases left in between. Germline-derived CDR1 and CDR2 are GTSNPN and SVGIG (reference sequence). This CDR3 is CAGGRDGYTF. The CDR3 DNA is TGTGCCGGGGGAAGGGATGGCTACACCTTC.

The chain couples TRBV6-5 to TRBJ1-1; D may be TRBD1 (5 bases). Looked up from germline, CDR1 is MNHEY and CDR2 is SVGAGI. Deletions cut 8 bases from V and 2 bases from J, with 18 bases between. The length of the CDR3 is 15 residues. The CDR3 region is CASQTSTGGNTEAFF. The CDR3 DNA sequence: TGTGCCAGCCAGACTTCGACGGGGGGAAACACTGAAGCTTTCTTT.

Remarks on this clone: This sequence may be a read error, since a much larger clone differs from it by one base. The J gene is TRBJ1-1, the V gene TRBV11-1, with D hard to call. Germline V gene lookup returns CDR1 SGHAT and CDR2 FQDESV (reference sequence). V was shortened by 4 bases and J by 1 base, with 7 bases between the two germline ends. This CDR3 comprises 13 residues. Here the CDR3 reads CASSSPGNTEAFF. Written as DNA, the CDR3 is TGTGCCAGCAGCTCCCCAGGGAACACTGAAGCTTTCTTT.

The V and J genes are TRBV14 and TRBJ2-3; D possibly corresponds to TRBD1 (6 bases). Germline assignment: CDR1 SGHDN and CDR2 FVKESK. Trimming pared 1 base from V and 10 bases from J, leaving 15 bases between. The CDR3 has 14 residues. CDR3 nucleotide sequence: TGTGCCAGCAGCCAAGCCTACAGGGTCGGGGCGCAGTATTTT. It codes for CASSQAYRVGAQYF. Together with reference TRBV14 and TRBJ2-3, the CDR3 gives the full variable domain: EAGVTQFPSHSVIEKGQTVTLRCDPISGHDNLYWYRRVMGKEIKFLLHFVKESKQDESGMPNNRFLAERTGGTYSTLKVQPAELEDSGVYFCASSQAYRVGAQYFGPGTRLTVL.

This clone was seen only a few times. The chain recombines TRBV5-1 with TRBJ2-2; D not certain. Germline assignment: CDR1 SGHRS and CDR2 YFSETQ. The CDR3 is 15 amino acids. V was trimmed by 2 bases and J by 3 bases, leaving 11 bases between them. The CDR3: CASSFMGGDTGELFF. The CDR3 coding sequence is TGCGCCAGCAGCTTCATGGGTGGGGACACCGGGGAGCTGTTTTTT.